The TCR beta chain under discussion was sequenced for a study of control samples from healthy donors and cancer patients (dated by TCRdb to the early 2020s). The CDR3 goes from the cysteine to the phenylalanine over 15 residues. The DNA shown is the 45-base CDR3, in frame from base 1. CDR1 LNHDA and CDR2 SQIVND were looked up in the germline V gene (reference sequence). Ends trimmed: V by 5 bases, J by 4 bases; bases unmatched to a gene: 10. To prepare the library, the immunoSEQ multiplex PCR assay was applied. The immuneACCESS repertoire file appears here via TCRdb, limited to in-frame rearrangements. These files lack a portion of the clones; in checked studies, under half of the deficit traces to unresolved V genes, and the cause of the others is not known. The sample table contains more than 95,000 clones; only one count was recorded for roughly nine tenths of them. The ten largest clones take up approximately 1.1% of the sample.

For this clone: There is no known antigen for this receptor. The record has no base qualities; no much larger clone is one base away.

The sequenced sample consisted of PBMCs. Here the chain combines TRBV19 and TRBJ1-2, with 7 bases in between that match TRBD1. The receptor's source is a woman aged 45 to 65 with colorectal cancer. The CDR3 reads CASSAQGTGGYGYTF. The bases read TGTGCCAGTAGTGCACAGGGGACGGGGGGCTATGGCTACACCTTC.